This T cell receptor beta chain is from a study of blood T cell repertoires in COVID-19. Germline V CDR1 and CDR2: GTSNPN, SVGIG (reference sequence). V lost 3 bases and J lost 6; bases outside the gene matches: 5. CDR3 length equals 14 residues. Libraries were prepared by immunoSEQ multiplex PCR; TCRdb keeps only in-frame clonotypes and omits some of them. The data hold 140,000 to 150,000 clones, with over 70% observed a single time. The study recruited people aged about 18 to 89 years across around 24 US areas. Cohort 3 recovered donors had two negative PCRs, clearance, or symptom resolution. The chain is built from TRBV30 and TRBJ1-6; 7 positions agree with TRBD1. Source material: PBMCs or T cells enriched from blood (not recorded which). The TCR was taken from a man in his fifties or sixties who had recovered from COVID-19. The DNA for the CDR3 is TGTGCCTGGAGCTTGGGACAGAGTAATTCACCCCTCCACTTT. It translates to CAWSLGQSNSPLHF.